This T cell receptor (beta chain) was documented in a study of T cells in Graves' hyperthyroidism and ophthalmopathy. Study findings and constraints: Ophthalmopathy was distinguished from stable hyperthyroidism by 13 V-J signatures.

Investigators excluded patients with uncontrolled infection, other autoimmune disease, pregnancy or lactation. The authors took PBMCs from roughly 9.7 ml fresh peripheral blood. This clonotype has just a few counts. The antigen is not known. CDR3 length: 14 amino acids. Between the trimmed V and J ends, which lost 0 bases and 6 bases, there was a span of 8 bases. Germline V CDR1 and CDR2: LGHDT, YNNKEL (reference sequence). The investigators amplified TCR beta CDR3 regions from RNA transcripts. Using the HTBI primer set, a first-round RT-PCR was run on the TCR CDR3. Each CDR3 protein gets one entry after TCRdb re-called the multiplex PCR reads with MiXCR. In the table there are hundreds of thousands of distinct CDR3 sequences, roughly 20% of which are singletons.

The chain uses TRBV3-1 and TRBJ1-4; no clear D gene. This TCR was recovered from a woman between 45 and 65 years old with Graves' hyperthyroidism that later progressed to Graves' ophthalmopathy. The specimen was blood. The CDR3, as DNA: TGTGCCAGCAGCCAAGAAGTGGGCGATGAAAAACTGTTTTTT. This encodes CASSQEVGDEKLFF.